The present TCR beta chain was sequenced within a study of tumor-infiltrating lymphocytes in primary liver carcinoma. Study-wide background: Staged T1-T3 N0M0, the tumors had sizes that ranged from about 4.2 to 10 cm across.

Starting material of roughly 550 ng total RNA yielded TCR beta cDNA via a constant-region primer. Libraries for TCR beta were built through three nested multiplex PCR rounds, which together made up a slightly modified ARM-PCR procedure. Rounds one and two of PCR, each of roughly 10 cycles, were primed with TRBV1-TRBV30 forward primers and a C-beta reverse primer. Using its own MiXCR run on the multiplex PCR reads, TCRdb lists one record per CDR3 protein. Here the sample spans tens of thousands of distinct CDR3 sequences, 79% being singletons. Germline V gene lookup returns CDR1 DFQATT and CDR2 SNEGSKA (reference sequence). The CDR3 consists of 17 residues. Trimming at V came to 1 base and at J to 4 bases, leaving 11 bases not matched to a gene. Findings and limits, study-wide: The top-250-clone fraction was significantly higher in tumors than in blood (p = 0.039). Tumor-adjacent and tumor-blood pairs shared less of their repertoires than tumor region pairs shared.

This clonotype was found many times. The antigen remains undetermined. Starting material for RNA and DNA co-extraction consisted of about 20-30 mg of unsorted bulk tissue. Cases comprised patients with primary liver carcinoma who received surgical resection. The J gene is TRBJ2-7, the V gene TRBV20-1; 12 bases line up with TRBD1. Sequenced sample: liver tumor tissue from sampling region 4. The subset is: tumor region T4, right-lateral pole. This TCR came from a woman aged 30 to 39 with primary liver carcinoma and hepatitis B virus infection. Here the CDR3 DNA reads TGCAGTGCTAGAGCCTTCTCCGGGACAGGGGGCTTGTACGAGCAGTACTTC. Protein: CSARAFSGTGGLYEQYF.